Below, 22 T cell receptor beta chains from the same sample are listed, as sequenced in a study of blood T cell repertoires in COVID-19 (dated by TCRdb to 2019 to 2021). Libraries were built with the immunoSEQ multiplex PCR assay. This is the immuneACCESS table as TCRdb keeps it, with only in-frame sequences that have V and J called. A part of the clones is gone; compared with another copy, unresolved V genes explain less than half, and the rest is unexplained. For this sample the table gives about 79,000 clones, of which over 85% were detected only once. The top ten constitute 4.6% of the sample. The sample taken for sequencing was peripheral blood. These TCRs come from a man aged 50 or older with active COVID-19.

The chain couples TRBV15 to TRBJ2-3; tentatively, D is TRBD2 (6 bases). CDR3 length: 16 residues. V was cut by 3 bases and J by 0 bases, with 13 bases left in between. CDR1 is LNHNV, CDR2 YYDKDF, per germline (reference sequence). The CDR3 sequence: CATSREGGTSTDTQYF. The DNA of the CDR3 is TGTGCCACCAGCAGGGAGGGAGGTACTAGCACAGATACGCAGTATTTT.

The chain uses TRBV19 and TRBJ2-1, with 8 bases fitting TRBD1. Germline trimming cut 0 bases from V and 6 bases from J; bases unmatched to any gene: 4. CDR3 length: 15 residues. Germline CDR1 and CDR2: LNHDA and SQIVND (reference sequence). The CDR3 spells CASSIEQGGFNEQFF. The CDR3 DNA reads TGTGCCAGTAGTATAGAACAGGGGGGTTTCAATGAGCAGTTCTTC.

This sequence joins TRBV7-2 and TRBJ2-1, with TRBD2 matching 11 bases. The CDR3 length is 15 residues. V was pared by 3 bases and J by 9 bases, with 7 bases of the junction left unmatched. The germline V gene encodes CDR1 SGHTA and CDR2 FQGNSA. The DNA of the CDR3 is TGTGCCAGCAGCTTGGGCACTAGCGGGGGATTTGAGCAGTTCTTC. Its translation is CASSLGTSGGFEQFF.

This clone showed up just a few times. This chain joins TRBV12-3 or TRBV12-4 and TRBJ1-2, with D perhaps matching TRBD1 (5 bases). Trimming left V 3 bases short and J 4 bases short, with 9 bases between. The CDR3 totals 13 residues. CDR3 sequence (DNA): TGTGCCAGCAGTTTGCGGGGGGGCTATGGCTACACCTTC. Its translation: CASSLRGGYGYTF.

The rearrangement uses TRBV3-1 (or the pseudogene TRBV3-2) and TRBJ1-2, with TRBD1 identical over 8 bases. The germline CDR1 and CDR2 sequences are LGHDT and YNNKEL (reference sequence). The CDR3 runs 17 residues. Trimming at V came to 4 bases and at J to 5 bases, leaving 15 bases not matched to a gene. The CDR3 DNA sequence: TGTGCCAGCAGCCGAAGCTTCAGGGGGCGATCTGGGTATGGCTACACCTTC. Its translation is CASSRSFRGRSGYGYTF.

This chain joins TRBV20-1 and TRBJ2-5; 11 bases are a match to TRBD2. There are 14 residues in the CDR3. The ends lost 3 bases at V and 13 bases at J; junction bases unmatched: 13. The germline CDR1 and CDR2 sequences are DFQATT and SNEGSKA (reference sequence). The CDR3 loop is CSASGVTSGTVRYF. Written as DNA, the CDR3 is TGCAGTGCTAGTGGGGTGACTAGCGGGACCGTACGGTACTTC.

This clone occurred once. The chain links TRBV19 to TRBJ2-7, with D perhaps matching TRBD1 (6 bases). The germline V gene has CDR1 LNHDA and CDR2 SQIVND (reference sequence). The CDR3 consists of 13 residues. The V and J ends lost 1 base and 3 bases respectively, with 7 bases between them. DNA for the CDR3: TGTGCCAGTAGTATAGTACAGGGCTACGAGCAGTACTTC. Translation gives CASSIVQGYEQYF.

The V gene is TRBV28, the J gene TRBJ2-5, with D possibly being TRBD2 (6 bases). Germline CDR1 MDHEN, CDR2 SYDVKM. The CDR3 has 15 residues. Trimming removed 8 bases at V and 4 bases at J, with 20 bases between. CDR3: CASLTTVPGVETQYF. The DNA for the CDR3 is TGTGCCAGCCTAACCACCGTCCCGGGGGTAGAGACCCAGTACTTC.

The rearrangement joins TRBV29-1 to TRBJ1-6; tentative D call: TRBD1 (5 bases). This CDR3 spans 17 amino acids. V was trimmed by 3 bases and J by 9 bases, leaving 24 bases between them. Per germline, CDR1 SQVTM and CDR2 ANQGSEA. CDR3 amino acids: CSVDRDLLQEPCSPLHF. CDR3 bases: TGCAGCGTTGACCGCGATCTTTTACAGGAGCCTTGTTCACCCCTCCACTTT.

This clone was counted once. This chain uses TRBV6-6 with TRBJ2-3; 9 positions match TRBD2. The CDR3 covers 12 residues. V gave up 10 bases and J gave up 7 bases; unmatched junction bases: 6. Germline V gives CDR1 MNHNY, CDR2 SVGAGI (reference sequence). The chain's CDR3 is CATREGGYTQYF. CDR3 DNA sequence: TGTGCCACGCGGGAGGGCGGATATACGCAGTATTTT.

The chain links TRBV28 to TRBJ1-4, with TRBD1 matching 12 bases. Germline lookup yields CDR1 MDHEN and CDR2 SYDVKM. Unmatched junction bases numbered 6, after V lost 2 bases and J lost 8 bases. The CDR3 is 16 amino acids. The CDR3 nucleotides read TGTGCCAGCAGTTTAGGGGGACAGGGGGCGTGGGAAAAACTGTTTTTT. As protein: CASSLGGQGAWEKLFF.

The V and J genes are TRBV3-1 (or the pseudogene TRBV3-2) and TRBJ1-5; TRBD1 might be the D (6 bases). The CDR3 is 14 amino acids. From germline, CDR1 is LGHDT and CDR2 YNNKEL (reference sequence). With 1 base removed from V and 3 bases from J, the gap between germline ends came to 7 bases. CDR3 amino acids: CASSQAGDNQPQHF. The CDR3 nucleotides are TGTGCCAGCAGCCAAGCAGGGGACAATCAGCCCCAGCATTTT.

V is TRBV19 and J is TRBJ1-1; TRBD1 is a possible D gene (6 bases). The V and J ends lost 5 bases and 0 bases respectively, with 19 bases between them. The CDR3 totals 17 residues. Germline CDR1 reads LNHDA; CDR2 reads SQIVND (reference sequence). The CDR3 DNA sequence: TGTGCCAGTAGTGACTCGACAGGCCGTTATATGAACACTGAAGCTTTCTTT. Translation gives CASSDSTGRYMNTEAFF.

This clone was seen only a few times. The chain joins TRBV5-5 to TRBJ2-2; 7 bases map to TRBD1. The germline V gene encodes CDR1 SGHKS and CDR2 YYEKEE (reference sequence). The CDR3 sequence is 17 residues long. The junction had 11 bases not matched to a gene; V was cut back by 0 bases and J by 6 bases. In DNA, the CDR3 is TGTGCCAGCAGCTTGGTTGGCACCCGACAGGGCGCCGGGGAGCTGTTTTTT. Its translation: CASSLVGTRQGAGELFF.

V usage is TRBV25-1 and J usage is TRBJ2-5, with D possibly being TRBD2 (5 bases). Trimming stripped 1 base from V and 5 bases from J, with 5 bases between. The germline V gene encodes CDR1 MGHDK and CDR2 SYGVNS. This CDR3 comprises 12 residues. The DNA of the CDR3 is TGTGCCAGCAGTGAATGGGAGGAGACCCAGTACTTC. Residues: CASSEWEETQYF.

V gene TRBV7-2 combines with J gene TRBJ1-5, with D unclear. This CDR3 is built from 13 residues. Germline-derived CDR1 and CDR2 are SGHTA and FQGNSA. Trimming took 1 base from V and 3 from J, leaving 4 bases between them. CDR3 region: CASSLGHNQPQHF. The CDR3, as DNA: TGTGCCAGCAGCTTAGGGCACAATCAGCCCCAGCATTTT.

The V call is TRBV27, the J call TRBJ2-1, with D maybe TRBD1 (5 bases). CDR1 is MNHEY and CDR2 is SMNVEV in the germline V gene (reference sequence). The CDR3 has 13 residues. V dropped 5 bases and J dropped 7 bases, with 12 bases sitting between them. CDR3 sequence: CASSQKGWNEQFF. CDR3 DNA sequence: TGTGCCAGCAGTCAAAAGGGGTGGAATGAGCAGTTCTTC.

The table lists this clone with a few counts. The rearrangement links TRBV5-5 to TRBJ1-2; possible D gene TRBD1, 6 bases. The CDR3 covers 14 residues. Germline assignment: CDR1 SGHKS and CDR2 YYEKEE (reference sequence). V lost 5 bases, J lost 5 bases, and 16 bases lay in between. The DNA of the CDR3 is TGTGCCAGCAGTCTCCGACAGGAACCTTATGGCTACACCTTC. Protein product: CASSLRQEPYGYTF.

The chain uses TRBV12-5 and TRBJ2-4; D is uncertain. The germline V and J ends were trimmed by 3 bases and 5 bases, with 5 bases remaining between them. This CDR3 is built from 12 residues. Per germline, CDR1 LGHNT and CDR2 FRNRAP. The CDR3 loop reads CASGFEENIQYF. For the CDR3, the DNA is TGTGCTAGTGGTTTTGAGGAAAACATTCAGTACTTC.

The chain has TRBV9 and TRBJ2-1, with 9 bases that match TRBD2. Trimming removed 3 bases from V and 0 bases from J; junction bases left unmatched: 7. This CDR3 spans 17 amino acids. CDR1 is SGDLS, CDR2 YYNGEE, per germline. DNA of the CDR3: TGTGCCAGCAGCGGTTATAGCGGGAGAAGCTCCTACAATGAGCAGTTCTTC. Translation: CASSGYSGRSSYNEQFF.

The V call is TRBV9, the J call TRBJ2-5, with 7 bases fitting TRBD1. CDR3 length equals 15 residues. The trim removed 3 bases at V and 2 bases at J, leaving 7 bases unmatched. Germline CDR1 and CDR2: SGDLS and YYNGEE. Written as DNA, the CDR3 is TGTGCCAGCAGCGCGAGGGGGACAGTACAAGAGACCCAGTACTTC. Its protein is CASSARGTVQETQYF.

This chain links TRBV6-1 with TRBJ2-2; maybe TRBD1 (6 bases). Germline values: CDR1 MNHNS, CDR2 SASEGT. Trimming removed 3 bases from V and 3 bases from J, with 11 bases in between. The CDR3 spans 15 residues. The CDR3 spells CASSDGGGHTGELFF. CDR3 coding DNA: TGTGCCAGCAGTGATGGGGGCGGACACACCGGGGAGCTGTTTTTT.